This TCR beta chain appears in the sequencing data of a study of OX40 agonist ivuxolimab in advanced cancers. Study-level information: Every 2 weeks, patients got intravenous ivuxolimab at one of six dose levels (0.01-10 mg/kg). People who had prior anti-PD-1, anti-PD-L1 or anti-CTLA-4 therapy could take part, and roughly 44% had some.

Sequencing used immunoSEQ multiplex PCR; TCRdb keeps in-frame clones, though not all of them. There are roughly 63,000 clones in the sample; roughly four fifths occur only once, and roughly 3.4% lies in the top ten. Findings and limits, study-wide: Antigen specificity of clonally expanded peripheral T cells was not established.

Details on this clone: Its antigen remains unknown.

Trimming took off 4 bases at V and 7 bases at J, with 15 bases between the two ends. In germline, CDR1 is SGDLS, CDR2 YYNGEE. There are 14 residues in the CDR3. This receptor was identified in an adult with an advanced solid tumor such as melanoma, head and neck, liver or kidney cancer. The chain couples TRBV9 to TRBJ1-3; unclear D gene. The starting material was CD4+ or CD8+ T cells sorted from blood, obtained in a trial of the OX40 agonist ivuxolimab. Here the CDR3 reads CASSPNLEVNTIYF. DNA for the CDR3: TGTGCCAGCAGCCCAAACCTGGAAGTCAACACCATATATTTT.